The 20 T cell receptor beta chains listed next were all sequenced from one sample in a study of T cells after yellow fever vaccination. One entry per CDR3 protein results from TCRdb running MiXCR on the 5' RACE reads. The sample contains about 130,000 distinct CDR3 sequences, 7.4% of which appear only once. The sample consisted of CD4+ T cells sorted from PBMCs, taken 9 to 11 days after the first yellow fever vaccination. The receptors here all came from a man aged 18 to 30 who received the YFV17D yellow fever vaccine.

This clonotype was picked up many times. V usage is TRBV6-2 or TRBV6-3 and J usage is TRBJ2-3, with TRBD1 as a possible D gene (5 bases). Germline CDR1 MNHEY, CDR2 SVGEGT. V lost 2 bases and J 2 bases, leaving 8 bases between the germline ends. The CDR3 extends over 14 amino acids. CDR3: CASSYPDTTDTQYF. The CDR3 nucleotides are TGTGCCAGCAGTTACCCGGACACCACAGATACGCAGTATTTT.

At least ten counts were recorded for this clonotype. This sequence joins TRBV3-1 and TRBJ2-1; 7 nucleotides match TRBD1. The length of the CDR3 is 15 residues. From germline, CDR1 is LGHDT and CDR2 YNNKEL (reference sequence). The V segment lost 1 base and the J segment 3 bases; nucleotides outside the gene matches: 3. CDR3 nucleotide sequence: TGTGCCAGCAGCCAAGCCTCAGGGGGCTACAATGAGCAGTTCTTC. The encoded protein is CASSQASGGYNEQFF.

The sample holds a few counts of this clonotype. The CDR3 region is CASSSGGTGRQPQHF. CDR3 DNA: TGTGCCAGCAGCTCCGGGGGGACAGGGAGACAGCCCCAGCATTTT. The chain couples TRBV7-2 to TRBJ1-5; 9 nucleotides align to TRBD1. This CDR3 comprises 15 residues. J was trimmed by 7 bases and V by 4 bases; bases with no gene match: 8. Germline V gives CDR1 SGHTA, CDR2 FQGNSA. Complete variable domain (other parts from reference TRBV7-2 and TRBJ1-5): GAGVSQSPSNKVTEKGKDVELRCDPISGHTALYWYRQSLGQGLEFLIYFQGNSAPDKSGLPSDRFSAERTGGSVSTLTIQRTQQEDSAVYLCASSSGGTGRQPQHFGDGTRLSIL.

This clonotype was seen at least ten times. The J gene is TRBJ1-1, the V gene TRBV20-1, with unresolved D. This CDR3 has 12 residues. The V gene lost 4 bases and the J gene lost 7 bases, with 13 bases spanning the gap. Germline loops: CDR1 DFQATT, CDR2 SNEGSKA (reference sequence). CDR3: CSAKASAVEAFF. The CDR3 nucleotides are TGCAGTGCTAAGGCCTCCGCCGTTGAAGCTTTCTTT.

This rearrangement joins TRBV18 to TRBJ2-6; D not certain. V was shortened by 6 bases and J by 0 bases, with 21 bases between the two germline ends. Germline V lookup: CDR1 KGHSH, CDR2 LQKENI. The CDR3 spans 19 residues. The CDR3, as DNA: TGTGCCAGCTCCCACGCCTCCAATCTCCACCCCTCTGGGGCCAACGTCCTGACTTTC. This sequence encodes CASSHASNLHPSGANVLTF.

This clonotype was detected a few times. The chain uses TRBV10-3 and TRBJ2-2; 7 bases agree with TRBD1. V shed 8 bases and J 3 bases; nucleotides not matched to a gene: 9. Germline V gene sequence: CDR1 ENHRY, CDR2 SYGVKD. CDR3 length equals 15 residues. In nucleotides, the CDR3 is TGTGCCATCCGTACAGGGGATTGGTACACCGGGGAGCTGTTTTTT. This codes for CAIRTGDWYTGELFF.

The rearrangement joins TRBV20-1 to TRBJ1-5, with a tentative D call TRBD1 (5 bases). V lost 0 bases and J lost 6, with 12 bases in between. The CDR3 totals 14 residues. Germline V gives CDR1 DFQATT, CDR2 SNEGSKA (reference sequence). The CDR3 DNA reads as TGCAGTGCTAGAGATCCCCAGGGAATTCAGCCCCAGCATTTT. Its protein is CSARDPQGIQPQHF.

There are many counts of this clonotype. The gene calls are TRBV4-2 and TRBJ1-5; TRBD1 matches 7 bases. The CDR3 is 15 residues long. The V gene end was trimmed by 1 base and the J gene end by 5 bases; junction bases not matched to a gene: 5. The germline V gene has CDR1 LGHNA and CDR2 YNFKEQ. The chain's CDR3 is CASSQGVTGDQPQHF. CDR3 DNA sequence: TGTGCCAGCAGCCAAGGCGTAACAGGGGATCAGCCCCAGCATTTT.

Remarks on this clonotype: Mismatch with germline at one junction end may stem from a read error. This rearrangement joins TRBV20-1 to TRBJ2-1; possibly TRBD1 or TRBD2 for D (5 bases each). Germline V gene sequence: CDR1 DFQATT, CDR2 SNEGSKA (reference sequence). The CDR3 is 19 residues long. The CDR3 DNA sequence: TGCTGTGCTAGTGGGTCGGGGACGACGACACCTAGCTCCTACAATGAGCAGTTCTTC. Protein: CCASGSGTTTPSSYNEQFF.

This clonotype occurred many times. This chain uses TRBV4-3 with TRBJ1-2; D uncertain. The CDR3 spans 14 residues. Looked up from germline, CDR1 is LGHNA and CDR2 is YSLEER. Deletions cut 0 bases from V and 2 bases from J, with 7 bases between. The CDR3, as DNA: TGCGCCAGCAGCCAAGATGACATAAACTATGGCTACACCTTC. Translated, it gives CASSQDDINYGYTF.

This clonotype was observed at least ten times. The chain uses TRBV28 and TRBJ1-1; no reliable D call. V lost 3 bases, J lost 3 bases, and 5 bases lay in between. The CDR3 runs to 12 residues. Germline-derived CDR1 and CDR2 are MDHEN and SYDVKM. CDR3 amino acids: CASSLSYTEAFF. CDR3 coding DNA: TGTGCCAGCAGTTTGAGTTACACTGAAGCTTTCTTT.

This clonotype was counted ten times or more. The chain recombines TRBV2 with TRBJ1-4; TRBD1 matches 9 bases. V lost 7 bases and J lost 8; bases outside the gene matches: 5. Germline V CDR1 and CDR2: SNHLY, FYNNEI. The CDR3 loop spans 13 amino acids. CDR3 loop: CASNRDRVEKLFF. Here the CDR3 DNA reads TGTGCCAGCAACCGGGACAGGGTGGAAAAACTGTTTTTT.

This clonotype was seen at least ten times. The chain combines TRBV6-5 with TRBJ2-2; a possible D gene is TRBD2 (7 bases). CDR3 length: 14 amino acids. V lost 6 bases and J 8 bases, leaving 16 bases between the germline ends. The germline V gene has CDR1 MNHEY and CDR2 SVGAGI. DNA for the CDR3: TGTGCCAGCAGGCGGGGGCGCGGATCGGGGGAGCTGTTTTTT. This sequence encodes CASRRGRGSGELFF.

The table lists this clonotype with many counts. The chain is built from TRBV20-1 and TRBJ2-3; 12 bases fit TRBD2. This CDR3 is 15 amino acids long. V lost 1 base and J lost 2; bases outside the gene matches: 1. Looked up from germline, CDR1 is DFQATT and CDR2 is SNEGSKA (reference sequence). The CDR3 here is CSARGTSGDTDTQYF. Here the CDR3 DNA reads TGCAGTGCTAGAGGGACTAGCGGGGACACAGATACGCAGTATTTT.

This clonotype was picked up many times. V usage is TRBV5-1 and J usage is TRBJ2-7; D is undetermined. This CDR3 is built from 18 residues. In germline, CDR1 is SGHRS, CDR2 YFSETQ. Between the trimmed V and J ends, which lost 0 bases and 0 bases, there was a span of 19 bases. DNA of the CDR3: TGCGCCAGCAGCTTGGGACTCTCCTCCGCCGGGCTCTCCTACGAGCAGTACTTC. Its protein product is CASSLGLSSAGLSYEQYF.

This clonotype has at least ten counts. The V call is TRBV7-2, the J call TRBJ2-3; D might be TRBD1 (5 bases). The CDR3 has 14 amino acids. Germline V CDR1 and CDR2: SGHTA, FQGNSA. Trimming removed 8 bases at V and 7 bases at J, with 19 bases between. The CDR3 sequence: CASPIGQGGYTQYF. The CDR3 bases are TGTGCCAGCCCGATTGGGCAGGGTGGTTATACGCAGTATTTT.

The sample holds many counts of this clonotype. V usage is TRBV7-2 and J usage is TRBJ2-1, with 9 positions matching TRBD2. The CDR3 runs to 15 residues. Looked up from germline, CDR1 is SGHTA and CDR2 is FQGNSA. Trimming cost V 11 bases and J 8 bases; bases outside gene matches: 16. CDR3 loop: CASKDLAGSSYEQFF. The CDR3 DNA follows: TGTGCCTCCAAGGATCTAGCGGGGAGCTCTTATGAGCAGTTCTTC.

In its sample, this clonotype was seen many times. The chain combines TRBV28 with TRBJ2-7, with D maybe TRBD1 (6 bases). Per the germline V gene, CDR1 is MDHEN and CDR2 is SYDVKM. The ends were cut back, 9 bases at V and 5 bases at J, with 20 bases in the middle. The CDR3 covers 14 residues. The CDR3 nucleotides read TGTGCCAGTTCAACGCCCGGACAGCTCCACGAGCAGTACGTC. It yields the protein CASSTPGQLHEQYV.

The DNA of the CDR3 is TGTGCCTGGAGTAAGGCCAGCGGGTCACCCCTCCACTTT. It codes for CAWSKASGSPLHF. The chain joins TRBV30 to TRBJ1-6; D not resolved. Germline values: CDR1 GTSNPN, CDR2 SVGIG (reference sequence). V gave up 2 bases and J gave up 10 bases, with 12 bases separating them. CDR3 length: 13 residues. Complete variable domain (other parts from reference TRBV30 and TRBJ1-6): SQTIHQWPATLVQPVGSPLSLECTVEGTSNPNLYWYRQAAGRGLQLLFYSVGIGQISSEVPQNLSASRPQDRQFILSSKKLLLSDSGFYLCAWSKASGSPLHFGNGTRLTVT.

This clonotype was recorded a few times. The CDR3 coding sequence is TGCGCCAGCACGCGGGGGGGGGCCGACACCAGGGAGACCCAGTACTTC. Its protein product is CASTRGGADTRETQYF. The chain couples TRBV5-1 to TRBJ2-5; 9 nucleotides align to TRBD2. V gave up 6 bases and J gave up 5 bases; unmatched junction bases: 14. The CDR3 contains 16 residues. Germline CDR1 reads SGHRS; CDR2 reads YFSETQ.